Below, one TCR beta chain is given with its context. The method was immunoSEQ multiplex PCR; TCRdb's version includes in-frame clones alone and lacks a portion of them. The top ten clones hold around 0.0094% of a sample with hundreds of thousands of clones, approximately 83% of them seen once. The V end lost 5 bases, the J end lost 7 bases, and 24 bases lay between the germline ends. The CDR3 consists of 17 residues. From germline, CDR1 is LNHDA and CDR2 SQIVND (reference sequence). The data stem from a study of shared T cell receptors in the human thymus. These data also formed part of another study, on human thymus T cells. That work adds: The thymus was resected at corrective cardiac surgery.

The sequence came from a girl under three years old with a congenital heart defect. What was sequenced was thymocytes. This rearrangement joins TRBV19 to TRBJ1-5, with a weak D call TRBD1 (5 bases). CDR3 DNA sequence: TGTGCCAGTAGTCCTAACCCGACAAGGGCGGGGGAACAGCCCCAGCATTTT. Its protein product is CASSPNPTRAGEQPQHF.